The sequence of this T cell receptor beta chain was determined in a study of blood T cell repertoires in COVID-19 (dated by TCRdb to 2018 to 2021). Study-level background: Samples from collaborators originated in the United States, Italy and Spain and spanned both the acute and convalescent phases of COVID-19. The samples were drawn from the first 160 participants of the ongoing ImmuneRACE study and from some 1,300 subjects provided by 6 global collaborators. The sample metadata nearly always contained a de-identified subject ID, COVID-19 status, age in years and sex. The repertoires were released in a freely available public database meant as a resource for research on the immune response to SARS-CoV-2. Subjects who had been exposed to COVID-19, were actively infected with it, or had recovered from it provided the deeply sampled blood TCRbeta repertoires that made up the dataset. Where HLA class I and class II types were available, the types were taken from metadata supplied by the sample provider, not from assay-based typing. The prospective study material was composed of cDNA or gDNA derived from T cells, B-cell-depleted T cells, or PBMCs.

Overall results and qualifications from the work: The amount of clinical and demographic metadata varied by source and participant and was provided uncurated.

TCRbeta CDR3 regions were amplified from genomic DNA by means of the immunoSEQ Assay, a bias-controlled multiplex PCR. In the original analysis: Nucleated cell counts per sample were estimated from amplification of reference gene primers within the assay. To quantify the absolute abundance of each unique TCRbeta CDR3 rearrangement, sequence reads were collapsed and filtered. For each sample, productive Simpson clonality was calculated as the square root of Simpson's diversity index across productive rearrangements. The clones in this table, taken by TCRdb from immuneACCESS, are in-frame only. Not every clone is retained; where verified, under half of the shortfall comes from an unresolved V gene, and the cause of the rest is unknown. V, J and clone size reflect that table, while D and trimming were determined from the DNA. In this sample the table shows hundreds of thousands of clones, 90% of which occur a single time. Roughly 1.5% of the sample belongs to the ten largest clones.

Participants in the prospective study were aged about 18 to 95 years, lived in 24 United States geographic areas, and enrolled through a virtual design. To assign participants to cohorts, the prospective study relied on clinical history that participants themselves reported in a screening survey and a study questionnaire. In the prospective study, whole blood, serum and a nasopharyngeal or oropharyngeal swab were collected from each participant by mobile phlebotomists. Over an approximately 2-month period, participants in the prospective study had the option of providing additional blood draws and questionnaires. Before DNA extraction, blood samples from the prospective study were shipped at room temperature or frozen. Comments on this clone: Its binding antigen is unknown. No base-level quality is on record; no much larger clone is a single base apart.

The germline V gene provides CDR1 SGDLS and CDR2 YYNGEE. There are 14 amino acids in the CDR3, from cysteine to phenylalanine inclusive. The sequence is cut down to CDR3 DNA, 42 bases in frame from base 1. Clipping removes 5 bases from V and 3 bases from J, with 4 as the unmatched junction base count. The receptor chain draws on TRBV9 and TRBJ2-3; 9 bases in the middle match TRBD2. The sample was PBMCs or T cells enriched from blood (not recorded which). The receptor was derived from a woman aged 18-35 years with acute COVID-19. In nucleotide form, the sequence is TGTGCCAGCAGTTCTAGCGGGGTGACAGATACGCAGTATTTT. This yields the protein CASSSSGVTDTQYF.